The rows below give T cell receptor beta chains drawn from one sample of a study of beta chain features in type 1 diabetes. Sequenced by immunoSEQ multiplex PCR; TCRdb stores in-frame clones only, minus some. Altogether around 320,000 clones are present, 14% being singletons, with the ten largest covering approximately 6.7%. What was sequenced was central memory CD4+ T cells from blood. Every receptor here comes from a man between 25 and 39 years old in good health. The CDR3 runs from the conserved cysteine through the conserved F or W. Fields, in order: clone size, J gene, D gene, V gene, CDR3 DNA, CDR3 protein. A D gene is named only where the DNA matches it firmly. Not all rows give a size; the values are once, few, many and, for expanded clones, a class.

clone_size: -; j_call: TRBJ2-1; d_call: -; v_call: TRBV6-1; cdr3_nt: TGTGCCAGCAGTGGCGGAAACAATGAGCAGTTCTTC; cdr3_aa: CASSGGNNEQFF
clone_size: -; j_call: TRBJ1-1; d_call: -; v_call: TRBV10-3; cdr3_nt: TGTGCCATCAGTGAGAGCAGGGGCGGAGAAGCTTTCTTT; cdr3_aa: CAISESRGGEAFF
clone_size: -; j_call: TRBJ2-5; d_call: -; v_call: TRBV19; cdr3_nt: TGTGCCAGTAGTATATGGCGGCGGGACCCTTCGCCCCGAGAGACCCAGTACTTC; cdr3_aa: CASSIWRRDPSPRETQYF
clone_size: few; j_call: TRBJ2-1; d_call: -; v_call: TRBV7-8; cdr3_nt: TGTGCCAGCAGCTTAGATGGGGTGGTCTACAATGAGCAGTTCTTC; cdr3_aa: CASSLDGVVYNEQFF
clone_size: few; j_call: TRBJ1-5; d_call: TRBD1; v_call: TRBV5-4; cdr3_nt: TGTGCCAGCAGCTGGATCGACAGGGGCAATCAGCCCCAGCATTTT; cdr3_aa: CASSWIDRGNQPQHF
clone_size: few; j_call: TRBJ1-6; d_call: TRBD1; v_call: TRBV9; cdr3_nt: TGTGCCAGCAGCGTTAGCCCTGGGACAGGGGGGAATTCACCCCTCCACTTT; cdr3_aa: CASSVSPGTGGNSPLHF
clone_size: few; j_call: TRBJ2-1; d_call: TRBD2; v_call: TRBV7-3; cdr3_nt: TGTGCCAGCAGCCCAACTAGCGGGGCCTACAATGAGCAGTTCTTC; cdr3_aa: CASSPTSGAYNEQFF
clone_size: -; j_call: TRBJ2-7; d_call: -; v_call: TRBV6-1; cdr3_nt: TGTGCCAGCAGTGAAGCTAGGGGAGGGCAGTACTTC; cdr3_aa: CASSEARGGQYF
clone_size: many; j_call: TRBJ1-1; d_call: -; v_call: TRBV10-3; cdr3_nt: TGTGCCATCAGTGATTTACTTCGGAACACTGAAGCTTTCTTT; cdr3_aa: CAISDLLRNTEAFF
clone_size: few; j_call: TRBJ1-1; d_call: -; v_call: TRBV29-1; cdr3_nt: TGCAGCGTTGTCGACCGGGGGGCGTTTGTAGGCACTGAAGCTTTCTTT; cdr3_aa: CSVVDRGAFVGTEAFF
clone_size: many; j_call: TRBJ2-3; d_call: -; v_call: TRBV5-5; cdr3_nt: TGTGCCAGCAGCTTGGCGGGGGCAGATACGCAGTATTTT; cdr3_aa: CASSLAGADTQYF
clone_size: -; j_call: TRBJ2-5; d_call: TRBD2; v_call: TRBV7-6; cdr3_nt: TGTGCCAGCAGCTCGGGACTAGCGGGGCACCCAGGGTTAGAGACCCAGTACTTC; cdr3_aa: CASSSGLAGHPGLETQYF
clone_size: few; j_call: TRBJ2-1; d_call: TRBD1; v_call: TRBV4-2; cdr3_nt: TGTGCCAGCAGCCAAGGGGGGACAGGGGCCTACAATGAGCAGTTCTTC; cdr3_aa: CASSQGGTGAYNEQFF
clone_size: few; j_call: TRBJ1-6; d_call: -; v_call: TRBV7-9; cdr3_nt: TGTGCCAGCAGCTTAGATGTGAGTTCTAATTCACCCCTCCACTTT; cdr3_aa: CASSLDVSSNSPLHF
clone_size: -; j_call: TRBJ1-2; d_call: -; v_call: TRBV7-2; cdr3_nt: TGTGCCAGCAGTCCAAGGATGGCTGGGGGGGGAGGCTACACCTTC; cdr3_aa: CASSPRMAGGGGYTF
clone_size: -; j_call: TRBJ2-5; d_call: -; v_call: TRBV9; cdr3_nt: TGTGCCAGCAGCGTAGATTCGGAGCGGGCCCAGTACTTC; cdr3_aa: CASSVDSERAQYF
clone_size: few; j_call: TRBJ1-2; d_call: -; v_call: TRBV7-2; cdr3_nt: TGTGCCAGCAGCTTACAGGGACGGATCTATGGCTACACCTTC; cdr3_aa: CASSLQGRIYGYTF
clone_size: many; j_call: TRBJ2-7; d_call: -; v_call: TRBV6-6; cdr3_nt: TGTGCCAGCAGTCCGGACAGCTCCTACGAGCAGTACTTC; cdr3_aa: CASSPDSSYEQYF
clone_size: -; j_call: TRBJ2-2; d_call: -; v_call: TRBV5-6; cdr3_nt: TGTGCCAGCAGCTGGGGACTTAACACCGGGGAGCTGTTTTTT; cdr3_aa: CASSWGLNTGELFF
clone_size: many; j_call: TRBJ1-2; d_call: -; v_call: TRBV7-2; cdr3_nt: TGTGCCAGCAGCTTAGTGTTAGGGTATGGCTACACCTTC; cdr3_aa: CASSLVLGYGYTF
clone_size: -; j_call: TRBJ2-1; d_call: TRBD2; v_call: TRBV4-3; cdr3_nt: TGCGCCAGCAGCCCTCAAGGACTAGCGGGGGGATACAATGAGCAGTTCTTC; cdr3_aa: CASSPQGLAGGYNEQFF
clone_size: many; j_call: TRBJ2-6; d_call: TRBD1; v_call: TRBV28; cdr3_nt: TGTGCCAGCAGTGACAGGGCTGGGGCCAACGTCCTGACTTTC; cdr3_aa: CASSDRAGANVLTF
clone_size: few; j_call: TRBJ2-1; d_call: TRBD2; v_call: TRBV9; cdr3_nt: TGTGCCAGCAGCGTAGATATGGGACTAGCGGTATCCTACAATGAGCAGTTCTTC; cdr3_aa: CASSVDMGLAVSYNEQFF
clone_size: -; j_call: TRBJ2-3; d_call: -; v_call: TRBV5-8; cdr3_nt: TGTGCCAGCAGTTTCGGATCAGGAGGTTATTTT; cdr3_aa: CASSFGSGGYF
clone_size: few; j_call: TRBJ2-5; d_call: TRBD2; v_call: TRBV5-4; cdr3_nt: TGTGCTATGCGAGCTAGCGGAGACCAAGAGACCCAGTACTTC; cdr3_aa: CAMRASGDQETQYF
clone_size: -; j_call: TRBJ1-1; d_call: -; v_call: TRBV29-1; cdr3_nt: TGCAGCGTTTCGGGACACCTGAACACTGAAGCTTTCTTT; cdr3_aa: CSVSGHLNTEAFF
clone_size: -; j_call: TRBJ1-2; d_call: -; v_call: TRBV5-3; cdr3_nt: TGTGCCAGAAGCTTCTCTGGCTACACCTTC; cdr3_aa: CARSFSGYTF
clone_size: -; j_call: TRBJ2-5; d_call: -; v_call: TRBV11-2; cdr3_nt: TGTGCCAGCAGCTTACCAAAGACCCAGTACTTC; cdr3_aa: CASSLPKTQYF
clone_size: -; j_call: TRBJ1-1; d_call: -; v_call: TRBV6-1; cdr3_nt: TGTGCCAGCAGTGATGGCGGGTTGGACACTGAAGCTTTCTTT; cdr3_aa: CASSDGGLDTEAFF
clone_size: -; j_call: TRBJ2-5; d_call: TRBD2; v_call: TRBV12-5; cdr3_nt: TGTGCTAGTGGTGCAGAACCGGGAGGAGAGACCCAGTACTTC; cdr3_aa: CASGAEPGGETQYF
clone_size: few; j_call: TRBJ2-4; d_call: TRBD2; v_call: TRBV5-4; cdr3_nt: TGTGCCAGCAGCTCCGGTGGTAGCGGGGACAAAAACATTCAGTACTTC; cdr3_aa: CASSSGGSGDKNIQYF
clone_size: few; j_call: TRBJ2-7; d_call: -; v_call: TRBV7-3; cdr3_nt: TGTGCCAGCAGCACATCGCCGGGAGTTGAGCAGTACTTC; cdr3_aa: CASSTSPGVEQYF
clone_size: -; j_call: TRBJ1-5; d_call: -; v_call: TRBV2; cdr3_nt: TGTGCCAGCAGTGCGGGGACAATTGGCAATCAGCCCCAGCATTTT; cdr3_aa: CASSAGTIGNQPQHF
clone_size: -; j_call: TRBJ2-7; d_call: TRBD2; v_call: TRBV10-3; cdr3_nt: TGTGCCAGCAGCCGCCTAGCGGGCGGAAGAAAAAGCTCCTACGAGCAGTACTTC; cdr3_aa: CASSRLAGGRKSSYEQYF
clone_size: -; j_call: TRBJ2-3; d_call: -; v_call: TRBV6-5; cdr3_nt: TGTGCCAGCAAAGTGATGGATAGCACAGATACGCAGTATTTT; cdr3_aa: CASKVMDSTDTQYF
clone_size: few; j_call: TRBJ1-1; d_call: -; v_call: TRBV4-3; cdr3_nt: TGCGCCAGCAGCCAAGTCAGCTGGGGCGCTAACGCTAACGCTGAAGCTTTCTTT; cdr3_aa: CASSQVSWGANANAEAFF
clone_size: medium-sized; j_call: TRBJ1-1; d_call: -; v_call: TRBV11-3; cdr3_nt: TGTGCCAGCACGCCGGGCGGCGCGGCTTTCTTT; cdr3_aa: CASTPGGAAFF
clone_size: -; j_call: TRBJ2-3; d_call: -; v_call: TRBV19; cdr3_nt: TGTGCCAGTAGTATCCGTGTGGGAGATACAGATACGCAGTATTTT; cdr3_aa: CASSIRVGDTDTQYF
clone_size: few; j_call: TRBJ1-6; d_call: TRBD1; v_call: TRBV5-1; cdr3_nt: TGCGCCAGCAGCCCGGCCGATTTCACAGGGGGCATAGAATCACCCCTCCACTTT; cdr3_aa: CASSPADFTGGIESPLHF
clone_size: -; j_call: TRBJ2-7; d_call: TRBD2; v_call: TRBV6-5; cdr3_nt: TGTGCCAGCAGTCCAGACGGGACTACTGGCGAGCAGTACTTC; cdr3_aa: CASSPDGTTGEQYF
clone_size: -; j_call: TRBJ1-1; d_call: -; v_call: TRBV7-9; cdr3_nt: TGTGCCAGCAGCCCCCCGAGCTTAATCCCCTTAGCTTTCTTT; cdr3_aa: CASSPPSLIPLAFF
clone_size: -; j_call: TRBJ1-1; d_call: -; v_call: TRBV7-9; cdr3_nt: TGTGCCAGCAGCCCCGCCTTGGGTAGCACTGAAGCTTTCTTT; cdr3_aa: CASSPALGSTEAFF
clone_size: few; j_call: TRBJ2-5; d_call: -; v_call: TRBV4-1; cdr3_nt: TGCGCCAGCAGCATATTGGGGCAAGAGACCCAGTACTTC; cdr3_aa: CASSILGQETQYF
clone_size: many; j_call: TRBJ2-3; d_call: TRBD1; v_call: TRBV18; cdr3_nt: TGTGCCAGCGATGACAGGGCAAGCACAGATACGCAGTATTTT; cdr3_aa: CASDDRASTDTQYF
clone_size: -; j_call: TRBJ2-1; d_call: TRBD2; v_call: TRBV2; cdr3_nt: TGTGCCAGCAGTGAATGGGGGGGGCAGTTCTTC; cdr3_aa: CASSEWGGQFF